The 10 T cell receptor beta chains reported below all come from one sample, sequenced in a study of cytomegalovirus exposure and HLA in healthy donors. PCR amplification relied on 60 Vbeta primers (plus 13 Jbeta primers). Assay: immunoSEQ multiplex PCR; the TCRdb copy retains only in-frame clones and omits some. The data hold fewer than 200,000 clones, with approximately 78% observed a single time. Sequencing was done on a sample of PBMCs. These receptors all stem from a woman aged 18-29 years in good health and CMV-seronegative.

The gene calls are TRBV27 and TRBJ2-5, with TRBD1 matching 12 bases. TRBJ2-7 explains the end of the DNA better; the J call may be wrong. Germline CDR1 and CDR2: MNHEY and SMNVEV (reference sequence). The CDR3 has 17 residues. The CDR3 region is CASSLRGEGQGAHEQYF. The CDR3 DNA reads TGTGCCAGCAGTTTAAGGGGGGAGGGACAGGGGGCCCACGAGCAGTACTTC.

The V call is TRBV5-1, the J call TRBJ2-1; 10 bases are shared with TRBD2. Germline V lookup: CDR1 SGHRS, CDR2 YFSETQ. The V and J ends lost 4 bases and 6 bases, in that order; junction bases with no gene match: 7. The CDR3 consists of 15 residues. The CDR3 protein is CASSALAGAINEQFF. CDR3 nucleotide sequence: TGCGCCAGCAGCGCCCTAGCGGGAGCCATCAATGAGCAGTTCTTC.

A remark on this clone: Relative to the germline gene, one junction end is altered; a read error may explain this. The CDR3 spells CSSSLGPRQPQHF. In DNA form, the CDR3 reads TGTTCCAGCAGCTTAGGGCCTCGTCAGCCCCAGCATTTT. This rearrangement joins TRBV7-9 to TRBJ1-5; D gene unclear. The length of the CDR3 is 13 residues. Germline loops: CDR1 SEHNR, CDR2 FQNEAQ (reference sequence).

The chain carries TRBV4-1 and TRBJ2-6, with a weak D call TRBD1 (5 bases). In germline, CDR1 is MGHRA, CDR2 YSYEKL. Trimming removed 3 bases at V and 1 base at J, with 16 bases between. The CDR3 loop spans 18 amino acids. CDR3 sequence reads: CASSHRSGQRSGANVLTF. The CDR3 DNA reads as TGCGCCAGCAGCCACCGGTCAGGGCAAAGGTCTGGGGCCAACGTCCTGACTTTC.

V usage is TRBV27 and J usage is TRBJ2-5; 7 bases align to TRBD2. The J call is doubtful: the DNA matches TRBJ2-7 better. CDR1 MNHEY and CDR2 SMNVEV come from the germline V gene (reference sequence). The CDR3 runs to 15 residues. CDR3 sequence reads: CASSWGLAASYEQYF. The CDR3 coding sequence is TGTGCCAGCAGTTGGGGTCTAGCGGCCTCCTACGAGCAGTACTTC.

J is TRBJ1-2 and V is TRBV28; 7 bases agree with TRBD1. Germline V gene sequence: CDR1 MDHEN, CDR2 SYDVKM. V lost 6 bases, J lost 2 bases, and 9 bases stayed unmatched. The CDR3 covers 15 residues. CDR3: CASSRGTVLNYGYTF. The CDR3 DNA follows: TGTGCCAGCAGCCGCGGGACAGTCCTAAACTATGGCTACACCTTC.

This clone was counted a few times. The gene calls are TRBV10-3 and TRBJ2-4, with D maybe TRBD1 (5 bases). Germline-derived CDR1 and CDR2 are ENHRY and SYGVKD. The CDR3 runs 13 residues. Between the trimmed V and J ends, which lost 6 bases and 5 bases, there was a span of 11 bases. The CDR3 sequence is CAIRPGQENIQYF. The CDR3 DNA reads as TGTGCCATCAGACCCGGACAAGAAAACATTCAGTACTTC.

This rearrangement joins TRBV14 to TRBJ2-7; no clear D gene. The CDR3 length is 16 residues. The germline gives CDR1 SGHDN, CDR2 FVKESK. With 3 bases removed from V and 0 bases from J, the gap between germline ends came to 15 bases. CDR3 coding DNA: TGTGCCAGCAGCCATAACAGCCTAACTTACTCCTACGAGCAGTACTTC. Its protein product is CASSHNSLTYSYEQYF.

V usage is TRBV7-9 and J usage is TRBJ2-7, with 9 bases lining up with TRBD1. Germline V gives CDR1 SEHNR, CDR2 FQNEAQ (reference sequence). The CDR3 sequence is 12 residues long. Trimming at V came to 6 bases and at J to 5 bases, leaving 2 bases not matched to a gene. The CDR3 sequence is CASSRTGDEQYF. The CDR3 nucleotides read TGTGCCAGCAGTCGGACAGGGGACGAGCAGTACTTC.

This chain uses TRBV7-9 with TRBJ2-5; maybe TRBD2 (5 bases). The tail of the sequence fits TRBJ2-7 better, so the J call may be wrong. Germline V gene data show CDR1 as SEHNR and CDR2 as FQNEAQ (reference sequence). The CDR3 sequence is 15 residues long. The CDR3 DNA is TGTGCCAGCAGCTCGGGGTTCACACCCTCCTACGAGCAGTACTTC. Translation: CASSSGFTPSYEQYF.